Shown below are 10 T cell receptor beta chains from a single sample sequenced in a study of cytomegalovirus exposure and HLA in healthy donors. Amplification used 60 Vbeta primers and 13 Jbeta primers. The method was immunoSEQ multiplex PCR; TCRdb's version includes in-frame clones alone and lacks a portion of them. The table gives some 72,000 clones; the top ten clones make up 4.5% to 5% of it. The specimen was PBMCs. These receptors all stem from a man aged 40-55 years in good health and CMV-seronegative.

The CDR3 DNA reads as TGTGCCAGCAGCGGGGGACAGGGGATGAACACTGAAGCTTTCTTT. Translation gives CASSGGQGMNTEAFF. V is TRBV7-6 and J is TRBJ1-1; 10 bases are a match to TRBD1. The CDR3 contains 15 residues. Unmatched junction bases numbered 3, after V lost 5 bases and J lost 0 bases. Germline values: CDR1 SGHVS, CDR2 FNYEAQ.

The chain has TRBV25-1 and TRBJ1-6; D is possibly TRBD1 (5 bases). CDR1 and CDR2 from the germline V gene are MGHDK and SYGVNS. V lost 0 bases to trimming and J lost 4 bases, with 7 bases between them. CDR3 size: 15 residues. The CDR3 DNA is TGTGCCAGCAGTGAATATGGGGCATATAATTCACCCCTCCACTTT. Encoded protein: CASSEYGAYNSPLHF.

The genes are TRBV2 and TRBJ2-3; 9 nucleotides match TRBD2. CDR3 size: 16 residues. Germline V lookup: CDR1 SNHLY, CDR2 FYNNEI. V shed 1 base, J shed 1 base, and the junction held 3 bases outside the gene matches. Here the CDR3 DNA reads TGTGCCAGCAGTGAAGAGCCTAGCGGGGGCACAGATACGCAGTATTTT. Residues: CASSEEPSGGTDTQYF.

The chain combines TRBV5-6 with TRBJ1-2; D is perhaps TRBD1 (6 bases). Germline-derived CDR1 and CDR2 are SGHDT and YYEEEE. CDR3 length equals 14 residues. V lost 4 bases to trimming and J lost 4 bases, with 14 bases between them. DNA for the CDR3: TGTGCCAGCAGCGCGTGGGGGGGCAGCTATGGCTACACCTTC. It specifies CASSAWGGSYGYTF.

The CDR3 spells CATSRGVRSGYGYTF. The DNA for the CDR3 is TGTGCCACCTCGCGGGGGGTTCGGAGTGGGTATGGCTACACCTTC. The chain joins TRBV27 to TRBJ1-2; tentative D call: TRBD1 (5 bases). CDR1 is MNHEY and CDR2 is SMNVEV in the germline V gene (reference sequence). Trimming took 10 bases from V and 5 from J, leaving 23 bases between them. The CDR3 is 15 residues long.

J is TRBJ2-7 and V is TRBV11-3; 7 nucleotides agree with TRBD2. Germline CDR1 SGHNT, CDR2 YENEEA. V was pared by 8 bases and J by 7 bases, with 11 bases of the junction left unmatched. CDR3 size: 13 residues. The CDR3 loop reads CASSRGELREQYF. In DNA form, the CDR3 reads TGTGCCAGCTCCCGGGGGGAGTTAAGGGAGCAGTACTTC.

This chain joins TRBV5-1 and TRBJ2-3; D uncertain. V was clipped by 2 bases and J by 5 bases, with 9 bases between them. CDR1 SGHRS and CDR2 YFSETQ come from the germline V gene. The CDR3 loop spans 13 amino acids. CDR3 nucleotide sequence: TGCGCCAGCAGCTTATTAGTTGAAGATACGCAGTATTTT. This translates into CASSLLVEDTQYF.

This rearrangement joins TRBV28 to TRBJ1-1, with a tentative D call TRBD1 (6 bases). This CDR3 spans 14 amino acids. Germline V gene lookup returns CDR1 MDHEN and CDR2 SYDVKM. V was pared by 5 bases and J by 1 base, with 11 bases between. This CDR3 is CASSPIRGNTEAFF. The CDR3 DNA sequence: TGTGCCAGCAGTCCAATCAGGGGGAACACTGAAGCTTTCTTT.

V usage is TRBV4-1 and J usage is TRBJ2-1, with 7 bases lining up with TRBD2. CDR3 length: 18 amino acids. CDR1 is MGHRA, CDR2 YSYEKL, per germline. The J segment lost 0 bases and the V segment lost 1 base, leaving 9 bases of the junction unmatched. CDR3 loop: CASSQGAVAGRSYNEQFF. CDR3 bases: TGCGCCAGCAGCCAAGGGGCGGTAGCGGGCCGCTCCTACAATGAGCAGTTCTTC.

This rearrangement joins TRBV5-3 to TRBJ1-1, with D possibly matching TRBD1 (6 bases). TRBV5-3 is an ORF, with its function uncertain. The CDR3 sequence is 14 residues long. V gave up 2 bases and J gave up 1 base, with 9 bases separating them. In DNA form, the CDR3 reads TGTGCCAGAAGCTTCAGGGGAACGAACACTGAAGCTTTCTTT. Its protein product is CARSFRGTNTEAFF.